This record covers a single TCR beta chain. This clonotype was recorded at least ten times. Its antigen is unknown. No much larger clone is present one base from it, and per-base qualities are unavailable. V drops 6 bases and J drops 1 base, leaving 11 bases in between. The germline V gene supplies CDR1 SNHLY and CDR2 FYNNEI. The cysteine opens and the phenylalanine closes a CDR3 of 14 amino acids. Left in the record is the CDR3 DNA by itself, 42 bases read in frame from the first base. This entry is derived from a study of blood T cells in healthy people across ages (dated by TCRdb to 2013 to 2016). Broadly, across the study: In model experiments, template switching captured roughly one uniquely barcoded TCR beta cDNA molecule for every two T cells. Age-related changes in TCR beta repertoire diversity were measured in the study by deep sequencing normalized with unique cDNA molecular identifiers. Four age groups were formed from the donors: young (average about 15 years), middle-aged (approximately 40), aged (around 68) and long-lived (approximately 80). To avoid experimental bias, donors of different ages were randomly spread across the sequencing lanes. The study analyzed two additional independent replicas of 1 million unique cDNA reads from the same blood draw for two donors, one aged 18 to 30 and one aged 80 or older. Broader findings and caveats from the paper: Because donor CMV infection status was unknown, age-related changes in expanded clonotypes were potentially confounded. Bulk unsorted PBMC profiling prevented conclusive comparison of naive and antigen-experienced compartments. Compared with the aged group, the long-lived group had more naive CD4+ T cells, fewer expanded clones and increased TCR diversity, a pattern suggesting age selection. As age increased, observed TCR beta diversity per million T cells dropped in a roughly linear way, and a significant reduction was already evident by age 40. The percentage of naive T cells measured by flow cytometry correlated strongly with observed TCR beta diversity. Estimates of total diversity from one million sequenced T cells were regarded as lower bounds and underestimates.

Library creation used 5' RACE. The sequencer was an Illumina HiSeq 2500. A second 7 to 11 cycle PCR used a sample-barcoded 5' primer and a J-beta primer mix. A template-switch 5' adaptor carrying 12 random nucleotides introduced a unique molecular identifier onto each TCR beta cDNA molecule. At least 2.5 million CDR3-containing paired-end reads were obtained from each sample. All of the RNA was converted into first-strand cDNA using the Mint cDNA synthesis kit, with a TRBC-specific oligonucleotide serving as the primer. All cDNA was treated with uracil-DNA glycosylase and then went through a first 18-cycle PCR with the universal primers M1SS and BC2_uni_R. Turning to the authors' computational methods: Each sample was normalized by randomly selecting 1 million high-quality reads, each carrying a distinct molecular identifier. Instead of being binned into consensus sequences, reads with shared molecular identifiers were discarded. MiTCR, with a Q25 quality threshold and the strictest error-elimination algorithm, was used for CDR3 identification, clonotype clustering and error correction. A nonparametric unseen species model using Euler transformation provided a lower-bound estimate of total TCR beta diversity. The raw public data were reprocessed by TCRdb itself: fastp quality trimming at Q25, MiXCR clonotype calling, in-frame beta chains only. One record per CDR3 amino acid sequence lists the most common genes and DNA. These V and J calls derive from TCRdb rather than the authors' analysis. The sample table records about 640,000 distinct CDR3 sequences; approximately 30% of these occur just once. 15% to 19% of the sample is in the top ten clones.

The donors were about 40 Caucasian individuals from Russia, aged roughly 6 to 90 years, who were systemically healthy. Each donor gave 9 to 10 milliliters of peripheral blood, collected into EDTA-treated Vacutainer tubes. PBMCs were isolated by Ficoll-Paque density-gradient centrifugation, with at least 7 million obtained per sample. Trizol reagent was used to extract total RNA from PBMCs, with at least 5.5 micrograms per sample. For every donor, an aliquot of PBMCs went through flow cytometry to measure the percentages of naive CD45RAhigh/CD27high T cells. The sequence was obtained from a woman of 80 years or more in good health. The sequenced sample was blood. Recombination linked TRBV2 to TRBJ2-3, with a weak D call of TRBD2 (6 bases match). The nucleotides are TGTGCCAGCAGGGAAAGCGGGCGCACAGATACGCAGTATTTT. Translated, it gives CASRESGRTDTQYF.